This T cell receptor (beta chain) emerged from a study of cytomegalovirus exposure and HLA in healthy donors. This CDR3 comprises 14 residues. The V and J ends lost 5 bases and 0 bases, in that order; junction bases with no gene match: 3. CDR1 is SGHRS, CDR2 YFSETQ, per germline. The PCR used 60 Vbeta and 13 Jbeta primers. Profiling relied on immunoSEQ multiplex PCR, and the TCRdb table lists in-frame clones only, not all of them. The sample includes about 170,000 clones, over 80% of them seen just once. As concerns this clone: Its antigen is still unknown.

Study-level results: A later analysis, which compared TCR beta chains of equal frequency, found the HLA-associated ones more clonally expanded. Reports indicate that TCR beta sequences accurately predicted the HLA-A and HLA-B alleles of most subjects. The later analysis indicated that the majority of CMV-associated TCR beta chains appeared HLA-restricted. Published work reported that the classifier diagnosed cytomegalovirus status with high specificity and sensitivity.

The TCR was taken from a woman aged 45-60 years in good health and CMV-seropositive. The material sequenced was PBMCs. This chain connects TRBV5-1 to TRBJ2-3, with 7 positions matching TRBD1. The DNA of the CDR3 is TGCGCCAGCAGGAACAGGGGCAGCACAGATACGCAGTATTTT. Residues: CASRNRGSTDTQYF.